This T cell receptor (beta chain) was captured in a study of shared clonotypes between healthy human individuals. The study separated CD4+ cells into CD45RA+ naive and CD45RA-negative memory subsets. Clones were sequenced by immunoSEQ multiplex PCR, and TCRdb holds only the in-frame ones, with some missing. The sample gives some 2.4 million clones, more than 85% of which show up once; 0.35% to 0.45% is in the top ten. Germline values: CDR1 LNHDA, CDR2 SQIVND (reference sequence). The CDR3 is 14 residues long. V was clipped by 9 bases and J by 4 bases, with 18 bases between them. This chain connects TRBV19 to TRBJ1-2, with D possibly TRBD1 on 5 matching bases. The TCR sequence derives from a man between 18 and 35 years old in good health. Some clones in this sample may be carry-over from other donors' samples. The sequencing input was naive CD4+ T cells from PBMCs. Regarding subset: CD45RA+ positively selected. This CDR3 is CASVDSTTLYGYTF. The CDR3 region has the DNA TGTGCCAGCGTCGACAGCACTACCCTCTATGGCTACACCTTC.